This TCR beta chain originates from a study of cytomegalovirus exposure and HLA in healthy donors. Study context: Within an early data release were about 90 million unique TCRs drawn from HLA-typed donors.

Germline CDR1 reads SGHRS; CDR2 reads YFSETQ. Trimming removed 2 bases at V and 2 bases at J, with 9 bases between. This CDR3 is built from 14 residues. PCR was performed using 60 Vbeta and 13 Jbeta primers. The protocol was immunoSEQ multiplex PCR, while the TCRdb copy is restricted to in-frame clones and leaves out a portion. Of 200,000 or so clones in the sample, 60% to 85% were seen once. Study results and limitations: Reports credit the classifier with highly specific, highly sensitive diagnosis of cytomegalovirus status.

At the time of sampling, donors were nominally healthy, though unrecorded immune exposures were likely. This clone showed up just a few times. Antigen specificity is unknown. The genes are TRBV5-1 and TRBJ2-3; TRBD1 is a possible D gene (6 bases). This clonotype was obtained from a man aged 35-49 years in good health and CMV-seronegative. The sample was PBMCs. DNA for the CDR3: TGCGCCAGCAGCTTTAACAGGGACACAGATACGCAGTATTTT. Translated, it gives CASSFNRDTDTQYF.